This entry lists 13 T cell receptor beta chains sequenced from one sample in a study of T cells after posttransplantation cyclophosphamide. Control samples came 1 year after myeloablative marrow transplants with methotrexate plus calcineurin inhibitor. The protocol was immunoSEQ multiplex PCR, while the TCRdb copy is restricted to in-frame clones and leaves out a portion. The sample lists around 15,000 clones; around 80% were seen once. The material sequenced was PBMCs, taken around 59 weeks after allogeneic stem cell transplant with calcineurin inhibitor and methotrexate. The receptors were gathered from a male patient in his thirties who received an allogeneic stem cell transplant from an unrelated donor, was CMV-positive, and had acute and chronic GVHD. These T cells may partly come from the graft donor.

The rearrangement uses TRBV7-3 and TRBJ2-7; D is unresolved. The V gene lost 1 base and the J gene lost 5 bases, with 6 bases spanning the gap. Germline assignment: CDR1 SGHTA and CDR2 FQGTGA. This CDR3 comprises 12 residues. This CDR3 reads CASSLRVDEQYF. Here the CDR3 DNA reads TGTGCCAGCAGCTTAAGAGTCGACGAGCAGTACTTC.

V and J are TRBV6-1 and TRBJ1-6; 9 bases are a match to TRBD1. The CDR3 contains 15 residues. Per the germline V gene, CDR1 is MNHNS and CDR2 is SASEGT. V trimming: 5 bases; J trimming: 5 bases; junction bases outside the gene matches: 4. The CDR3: CASSQGDRDNSPLHF. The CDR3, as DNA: TGTGCCAGCAGTCAGGGGGACAGGGATAATTCACCCCTCCACTTT.

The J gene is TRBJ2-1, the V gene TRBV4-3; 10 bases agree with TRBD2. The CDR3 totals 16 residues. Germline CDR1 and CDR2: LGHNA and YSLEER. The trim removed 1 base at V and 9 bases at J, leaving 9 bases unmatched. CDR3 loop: CASSQGTSGERGEQFF. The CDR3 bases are TGCGCCAGCAGCCAAGGAACTAGCGGGGAACGGGGTGAGCAGTTCTTC.

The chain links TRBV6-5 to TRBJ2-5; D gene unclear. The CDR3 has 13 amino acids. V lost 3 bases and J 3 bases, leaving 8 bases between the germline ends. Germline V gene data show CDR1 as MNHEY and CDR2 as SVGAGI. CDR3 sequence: CASSYSPKETQYF. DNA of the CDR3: TGTGCCAGCAGTTATAGTCCTAAAGAGACCCAGTACTTC.

For the CDR3, the DNA is TGTGCCAGCTCACCCGAGGTTTCCTATAATTCACCCCTCCACTTT. Its translation: CASSPEVSYNSPLHF. V gene TRBV18 combines with J gene TRBJ1-6; the D is unclear. The CDR3 runs 15 residues. Trimming pared 3 bases from V and 1 base from J, leaving 7 bases between. Germline assignment: CDR1 KGHSH and CDR2 LQKENI.

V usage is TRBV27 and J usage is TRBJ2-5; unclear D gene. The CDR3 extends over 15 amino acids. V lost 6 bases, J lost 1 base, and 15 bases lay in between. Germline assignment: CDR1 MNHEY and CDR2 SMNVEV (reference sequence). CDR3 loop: CASSFKHLAQETQYF. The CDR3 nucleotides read TGTGCCAGCAGCTTCAAACACCTGGCCCAAGAGACCCAGTACTTC.

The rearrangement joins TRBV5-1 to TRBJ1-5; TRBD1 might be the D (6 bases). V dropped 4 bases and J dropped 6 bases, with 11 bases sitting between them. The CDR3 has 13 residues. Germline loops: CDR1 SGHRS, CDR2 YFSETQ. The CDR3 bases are TGCGCCAGCAGCCTACAGGGTGGTCAGCCCCAGCATTTT. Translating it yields CASSLQGGQPQHF.

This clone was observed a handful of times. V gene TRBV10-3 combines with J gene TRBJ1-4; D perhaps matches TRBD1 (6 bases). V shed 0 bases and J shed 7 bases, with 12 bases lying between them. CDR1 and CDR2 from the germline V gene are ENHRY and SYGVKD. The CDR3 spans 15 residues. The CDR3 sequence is CAISESGGGGEKLFF. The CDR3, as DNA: TGTGCCATCAGTGAGTCTGGCGGGGGCGGTGAAAAACTGTTTTTT.

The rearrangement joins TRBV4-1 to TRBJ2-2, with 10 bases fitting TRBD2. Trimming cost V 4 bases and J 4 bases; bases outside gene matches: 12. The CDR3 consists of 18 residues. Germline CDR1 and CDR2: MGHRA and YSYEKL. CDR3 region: CASSPLTPGTSATGELFF. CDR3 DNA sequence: TGCGCCAGCAGCCCCTTAACCCCCGGGACTAGCGCCACCGGGGAGCTGTTTTTT.

CDR3 coding DNA: TGTGCCAGCAGCGTACAGGGGGGCCCCTACAATGAGCAGTTCTTC. Translating gives CASSVQGGPYNEQFF. The chain carries TRBV9 and TRBJ2-1; possibly TRBD1 for D (7 bases). Germline V CDR1 and CDR2: SGDLS, YYNGEE. The CDR3 loop spans 15 amino acids. Trimming removed 1 base at V and 2 bases at J, with 10 bases between.

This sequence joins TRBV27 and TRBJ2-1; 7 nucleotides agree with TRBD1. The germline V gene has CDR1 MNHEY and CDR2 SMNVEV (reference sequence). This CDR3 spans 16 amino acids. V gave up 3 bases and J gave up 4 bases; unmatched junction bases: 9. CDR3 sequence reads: CASSFPGTDKYNEQFF. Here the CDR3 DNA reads TGTGCCAGCAGTTTTCCTGGGACAGATAAATACAATGAGCAGTTCTTC.

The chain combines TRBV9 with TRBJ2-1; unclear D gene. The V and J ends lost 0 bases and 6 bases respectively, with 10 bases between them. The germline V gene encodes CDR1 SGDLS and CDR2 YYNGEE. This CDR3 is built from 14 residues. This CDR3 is CASSVGSQLNEQFF. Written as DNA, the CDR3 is TGTGCCAGCAGCGTAGGTAGCCAGCTCAATGAGCAGTTCTTC.

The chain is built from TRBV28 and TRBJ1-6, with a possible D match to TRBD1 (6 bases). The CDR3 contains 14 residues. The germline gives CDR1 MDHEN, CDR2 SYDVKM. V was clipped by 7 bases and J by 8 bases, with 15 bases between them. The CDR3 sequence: CASIRGRADSPLHF. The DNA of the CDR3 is TGTGCCAGCATCAGGGGCCGGGCGGATTCACCCCTCCACTTT.